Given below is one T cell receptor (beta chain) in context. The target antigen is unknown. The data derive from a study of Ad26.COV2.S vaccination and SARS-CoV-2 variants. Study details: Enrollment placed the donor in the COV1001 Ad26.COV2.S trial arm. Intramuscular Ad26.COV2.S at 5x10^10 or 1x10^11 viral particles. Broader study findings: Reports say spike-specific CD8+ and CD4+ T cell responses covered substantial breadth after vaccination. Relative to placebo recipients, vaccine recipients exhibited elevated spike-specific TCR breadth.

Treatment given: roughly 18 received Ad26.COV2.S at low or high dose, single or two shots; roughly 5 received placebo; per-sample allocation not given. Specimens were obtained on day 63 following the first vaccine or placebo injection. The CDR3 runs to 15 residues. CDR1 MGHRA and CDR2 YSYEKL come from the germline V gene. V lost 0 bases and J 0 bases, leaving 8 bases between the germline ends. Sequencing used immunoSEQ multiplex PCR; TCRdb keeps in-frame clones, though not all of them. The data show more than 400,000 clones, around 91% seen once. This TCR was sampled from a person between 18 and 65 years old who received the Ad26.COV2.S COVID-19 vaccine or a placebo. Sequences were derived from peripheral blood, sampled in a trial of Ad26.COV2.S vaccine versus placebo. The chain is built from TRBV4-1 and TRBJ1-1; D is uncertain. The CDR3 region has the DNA TGCGCCAGCAGCCAAGATGGGCGGATGAACACTGAAGCTTTCTTT. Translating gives CASSQDGRMNTEAFF.